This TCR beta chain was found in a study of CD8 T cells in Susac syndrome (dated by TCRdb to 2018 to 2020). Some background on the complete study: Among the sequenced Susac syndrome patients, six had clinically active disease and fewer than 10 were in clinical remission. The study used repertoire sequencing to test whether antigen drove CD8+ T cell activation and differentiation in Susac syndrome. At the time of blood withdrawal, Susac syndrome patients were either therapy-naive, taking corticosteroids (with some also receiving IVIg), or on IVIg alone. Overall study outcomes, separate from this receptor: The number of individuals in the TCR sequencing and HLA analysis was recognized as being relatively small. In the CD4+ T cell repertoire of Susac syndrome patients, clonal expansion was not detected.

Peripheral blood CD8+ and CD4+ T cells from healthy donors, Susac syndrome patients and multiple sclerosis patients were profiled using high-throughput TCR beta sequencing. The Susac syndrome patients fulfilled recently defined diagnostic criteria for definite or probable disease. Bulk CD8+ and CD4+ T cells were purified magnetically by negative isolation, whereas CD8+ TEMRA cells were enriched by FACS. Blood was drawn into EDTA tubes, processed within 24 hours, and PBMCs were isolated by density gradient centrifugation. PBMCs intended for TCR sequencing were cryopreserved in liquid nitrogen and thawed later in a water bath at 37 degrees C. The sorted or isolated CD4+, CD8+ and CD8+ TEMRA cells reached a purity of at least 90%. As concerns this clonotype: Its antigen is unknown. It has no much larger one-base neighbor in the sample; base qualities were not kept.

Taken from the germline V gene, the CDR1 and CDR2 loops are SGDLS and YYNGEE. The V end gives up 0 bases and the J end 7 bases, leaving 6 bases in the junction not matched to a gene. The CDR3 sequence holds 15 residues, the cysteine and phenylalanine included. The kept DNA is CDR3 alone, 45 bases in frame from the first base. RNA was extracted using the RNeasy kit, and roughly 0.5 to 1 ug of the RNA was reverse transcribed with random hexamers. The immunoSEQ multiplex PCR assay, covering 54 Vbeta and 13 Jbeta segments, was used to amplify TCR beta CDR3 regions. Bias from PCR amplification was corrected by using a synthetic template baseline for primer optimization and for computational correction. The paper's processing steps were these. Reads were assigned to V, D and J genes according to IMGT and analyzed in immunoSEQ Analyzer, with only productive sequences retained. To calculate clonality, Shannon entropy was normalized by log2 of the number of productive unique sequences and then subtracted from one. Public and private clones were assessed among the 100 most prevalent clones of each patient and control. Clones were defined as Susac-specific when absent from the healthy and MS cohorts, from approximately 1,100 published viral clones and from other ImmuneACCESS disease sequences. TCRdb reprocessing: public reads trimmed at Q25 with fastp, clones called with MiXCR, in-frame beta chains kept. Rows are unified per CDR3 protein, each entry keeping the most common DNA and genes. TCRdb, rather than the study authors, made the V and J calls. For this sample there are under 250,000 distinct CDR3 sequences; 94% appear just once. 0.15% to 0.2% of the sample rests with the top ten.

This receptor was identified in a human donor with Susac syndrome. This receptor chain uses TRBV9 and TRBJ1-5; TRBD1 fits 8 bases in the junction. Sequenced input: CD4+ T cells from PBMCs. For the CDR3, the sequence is CASSVGQDRDQPQHF. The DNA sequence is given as TGTGCCAGCAGCGTAGGGCAGGACAGGGACCAGCCCCAGCATTTT.